This T cell receptor beta chain was found in a study of T cell clusters in autoimmune cytopenias. Findings and caveats of the study: Primary autoimmune cytopenia patients seemingly lacked the physiological T cell clusters found in healthy donors. TRB repertoire shifts in secondary cytopenia and chronic lymphocytic leukemia mostly reflected lymphoma, not autoimmunity. A dominant lymphoma-associated repertoire apparently masked the cluster-lack signature in secondary cytopenia versus chronic lymphocytic leukemia.

About this clonotype: Antigen: not known.

Each sample's input was approximately 270 ng genomic DNA, 40,000 or so genome equivalents. The CDR3 is 15 amino acids. One tube held mixed TRB-A and TRB-B primer pools for touch-down PCR. TCRdb re-called the multiplex PCR reads and catalogs CDR3 proteins one per entry, DNA excluded. In all, the sample yields 12,000 or so distinct CDR3 sequences. The chain is built from TRBV12-3 or TRBV12-4 and TRBJ1-5; the D call from TCRdb, TRBD1, cannot be confirmed without DNA. Specimen: peripheral blood. The sequence came from a human donor with an autoimmune cytopenia or autoimmune hepatitis (not recorded which). The CDR3 loop is CASSPGQIVNQPQHF.